This TCR beta chain was identified in a study of cytomegalovirus exposure and HLA in healthy donors. The germline gives CDR1 SGDLS, CDR2 YYNGEE. V was pared by 4 bases and J by 2 bases, with 10 bases between. This CDR3 spans 14 amino acids. Primers for the PCR totalled 60 Vbeta and 13 Jbeta. Libraries were prepared by immunoSEQ multiplex PCR; TCRdb keeps only in-frame clonotypes and omits some of them. Here the sample spans 150,000 to 200,000 clones, approximately 71% being singletons. This chain connects TRBV9 to TRBJ1-5; D gene uncertain. The receptor's source is a male donor in good health and CMV-seronegative. Sequenced: PBMCs. The CDR3 region is CASSSGSGNQPQHF. As DNA, the CDR3 is TGTGCCAGCAGCTCAGGTTCGGGCAATCAGCCCCAGCATTTT.